Detailed here is one TCR delta chain. Its antigen is as yet unknown. The V gene's germline CDR1 is TSWWSYY and CDR2 QGS. The V end was cut by 0 bases, the J end by 3 bases, with 20 bases between. The CDR3 runs 18 residues. The data derive from a study of Vδ1+ human thymocytes. Study-level findings and limits: Thymic delta-chain repertoires held 15% to 20% Vdelta2 sequences and few Vdelta3, despite high sort purity. In the thymus, TRG and TRD repertoires looked highly polyclonal with Gaussian CDR3 lengths.

The template was reverse-transcribed extracted RNA. The CDR3 regions were amplified by multiplex PCR from V-gene primers to a constant-region primer. TCRdb reprocessed the multiplex PCR reads through CATT. The table records fewer than 90,000 delta-chain clones, about 35% of them present only once. Sequenced input: Vdelta1+ gamma-delta thymocytes from the thymus. Indicated subset: FACS-sorted CD3+ TCRalphabeta- TCRVdelta1+ TCRVdelta2- thymocytes. The receptor comes from a boy in the first two years of life who had congenital heart surgery. This chain connects TRDV1 to TRDJ1, with D tentatively TRDD3 (5 bases). CDR3 region: CALGELPPLRGHPDKLIF. Here the CDR3 DNA reads TGTGCTCTTGGGGAACTTCCGCCTCTACGGGGACATCCCGATAAACTCATCTTT.